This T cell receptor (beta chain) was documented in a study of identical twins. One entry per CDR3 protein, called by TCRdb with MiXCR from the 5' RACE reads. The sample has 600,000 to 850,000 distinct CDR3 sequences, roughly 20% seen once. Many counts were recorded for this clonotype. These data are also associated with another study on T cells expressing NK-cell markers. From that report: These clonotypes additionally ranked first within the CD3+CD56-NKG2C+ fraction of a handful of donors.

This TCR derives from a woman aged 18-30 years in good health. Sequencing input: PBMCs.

The CDR3 sequence: CASSLRQGGYGYTF. CDR3 nucleotides: TGTGCCAGCAGCTTACGACAGGGAGGATATGGCTACACCTTC. This chain connects TRBV7-9 to TRBJ1-2; TRBD1 matches at 7 bases. Germline V CDR1 and CDR2: SEHNR, FQNEAQ (reference sequence). The CDR3 extends over 14 amino acids. V lost 2 bases and J lost 5; bases outside the gene matches: 5.